This TCR beta chain originates from a study of metastatic and nonmetastatic thyroid tumors. Overall study: From malignant and benign thyroid patients, repertoires in blood and in tumor or nodule tissue were compared. Study observations and caveats: Malignant thyroid tumors reportedly exceeded benign nodules significantly in TCR beta diversity, with the difference appearing in blood and tumor.

This CDR3 has 14 amino acids. Germline-derived CDR1 and CDR2 are LGHDT and YNNKEL (reference sequence). Trimming removed 1 base at V and 6 bases at J, with 12 bases between. As regards this clone: Its antigen remains unknown.

Not a single patient had been given any form of treatment at any point before undergoing thyroid surgery. TCRdb re-called the PCR reads through MiXCR. The sample has roughly 18,000 clones; less than 35% are singletons. The sequenced sample consisted of adjacent normal tissue. The V and J genes are TRBV3-1 and TRBJ1-2, with a possible D match to TRBD1 (5 bases). This TCR was sampled from a female donor with papillary thyroid cancer or a benign thyroid nodule (not recorded which). Some clones in this sample may be carry-over from other donors' samples. The CDR3 coding sequence is TGTGCCAGCAGCCAAGTCTCGGGGGTCCATGGCTACACCTTC. Protein product: CASSQVSGVHGYTF. Complete variable domain (other parts from reference TRBV3-1 and TRBJ1-2): DTAVSQTPKYLVTQMGNDKSIKCEQNLGHDTMYWYKQDSKKFLKIMFSYNNKELIINETVPNRFSPKSPDKAHLNLHINSLELGDSAVYFCASSQVSGVHGYTFGSGTRLTVV.